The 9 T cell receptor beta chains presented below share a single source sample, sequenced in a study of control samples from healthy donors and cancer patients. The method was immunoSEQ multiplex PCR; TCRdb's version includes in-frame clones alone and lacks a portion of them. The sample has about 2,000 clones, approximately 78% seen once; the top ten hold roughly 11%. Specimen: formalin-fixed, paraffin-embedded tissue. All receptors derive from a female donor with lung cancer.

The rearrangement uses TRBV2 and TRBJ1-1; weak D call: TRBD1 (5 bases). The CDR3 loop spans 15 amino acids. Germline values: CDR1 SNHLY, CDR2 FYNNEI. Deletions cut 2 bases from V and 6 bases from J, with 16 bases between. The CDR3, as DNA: TGTGCCAGCAGTGAAAGGCAGGGAGTCATATCTGAAGCTTTCTTT. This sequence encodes CASSERQGVISEAFF.

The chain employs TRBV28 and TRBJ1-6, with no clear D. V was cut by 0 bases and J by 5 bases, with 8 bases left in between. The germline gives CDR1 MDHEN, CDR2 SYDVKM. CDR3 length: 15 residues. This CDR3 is CASSLWALHNSPLHF. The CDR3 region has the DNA TGTGCCAGCAGTTTATGGGCACTACATAATTCACCCCTCCACTTT.

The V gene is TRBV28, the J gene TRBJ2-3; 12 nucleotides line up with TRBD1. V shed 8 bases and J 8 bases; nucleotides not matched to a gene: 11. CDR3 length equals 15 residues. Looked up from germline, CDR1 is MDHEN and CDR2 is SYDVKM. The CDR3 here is CASASPGQGAGTQYF. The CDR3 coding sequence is TGTGCCAGCGCTTCCCCGGGACAGGGGGCTGGTACGCAGTATTTT.

CDR3 residues: CASSLASETQYF. Here the CDR3 DNA reads TGTGCCAGCAGTTTGGCTTCGGAGACCCAGTACTTC. The chain combines TRBV6-1 with TRBJ2-5; the D is unclear. The CDR3 contains 12 residues. V lost 5 bases and J lost 5, with 9 bases in between. CDR1 is MNHNS and CDR2 is SASEGT in the germline V gene.

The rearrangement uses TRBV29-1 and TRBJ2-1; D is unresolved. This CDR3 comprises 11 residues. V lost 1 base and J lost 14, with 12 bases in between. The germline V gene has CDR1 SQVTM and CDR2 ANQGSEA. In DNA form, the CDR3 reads TGCAGCGTTGAAGGGTCCCCCCGGGAGTTCTTC. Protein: CSVEGSPREFF.

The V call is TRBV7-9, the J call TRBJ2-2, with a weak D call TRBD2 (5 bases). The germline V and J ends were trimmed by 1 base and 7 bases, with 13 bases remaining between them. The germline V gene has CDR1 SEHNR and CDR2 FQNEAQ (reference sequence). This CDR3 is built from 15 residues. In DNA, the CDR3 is TGTGCCAGCAGCTTAGACTATGCCGGAGGCGGGGAGCTGTTTTTT. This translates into CASSLDYAGGGELFF. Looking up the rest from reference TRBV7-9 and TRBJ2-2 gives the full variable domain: DTGVSQNPRHKITKRGQNVTFRCDPISEHNRLYWYRQTLGQGPEFLTYFQNEAQLEKSRLLSDRFSAERPKGSFSTLEIQRTEQGDSAMYLCASSLDYAGGGELFFGEGSRLTVL.

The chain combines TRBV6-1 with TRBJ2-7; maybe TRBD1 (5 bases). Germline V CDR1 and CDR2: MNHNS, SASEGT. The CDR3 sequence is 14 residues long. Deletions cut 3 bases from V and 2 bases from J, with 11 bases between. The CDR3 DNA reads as TGTGCCAGCAGTGACGGACAAATAGCCTACGAGCAGTACTTC. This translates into CASSDGQIAYEQYF.

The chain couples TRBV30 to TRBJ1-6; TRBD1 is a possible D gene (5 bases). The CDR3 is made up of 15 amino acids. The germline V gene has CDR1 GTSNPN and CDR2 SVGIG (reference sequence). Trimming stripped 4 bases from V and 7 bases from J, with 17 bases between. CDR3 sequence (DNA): TGTGCCTGGACAGCCCCGGGGGTAGGAAATTCACCCCTCCACTTT. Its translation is CAWTAPGVGNSPLHF. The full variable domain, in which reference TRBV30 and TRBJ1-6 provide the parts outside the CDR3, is SQTIHQWPATLVQPVGSPLSLECTVEGTSNPNLYWYRQAAGRGLQLLFYSVGIGQISSEVPQNLSASRPQDRQFILSSKKLLLSDSGFYLCAWTAPGVGNSPLHFGNGTRLTVT.

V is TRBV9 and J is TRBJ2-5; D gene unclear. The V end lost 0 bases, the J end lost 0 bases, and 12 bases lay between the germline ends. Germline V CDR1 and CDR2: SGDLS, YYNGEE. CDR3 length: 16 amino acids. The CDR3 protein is CASSVGAEWYQETQYF. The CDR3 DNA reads TGTGCCAGCAGCGTAGGGGCAGAATGGTACCAAGAGACCCAGTACTTC.